This TCR beta chain was found in a study of T cell changes during pregnancy in multiple sclerosis. Trimming pared 7 bases from V and 4 bases from J, leaving 13 bases between. Germline lookup yields CDR1 SNHLY and CDR2 FYNNEI. This CDR3 has 13 residues. Here immunoSEQ multiplex PCR was the method, and the copy in TCRdb shows in-frame clones only, minus some. The sample lists over 65,000 clones; around 93% were seen once. Sequenced material: peripheral blood, taken in the first trimester of pregnancy. The chain recombines TRBV2 with TRBJ1-2; D is possibly TRBD1 (6 bases). This receptor was identified in a female donor in good health, enrolled as a control in a pregnancy study. CDR3 sequence reads: CASKGEIRYGYTF. The CDR3 region has the DNA TGTGCCAGCAAGGGGGAAATCCGCTATGGCTACACCTTC.